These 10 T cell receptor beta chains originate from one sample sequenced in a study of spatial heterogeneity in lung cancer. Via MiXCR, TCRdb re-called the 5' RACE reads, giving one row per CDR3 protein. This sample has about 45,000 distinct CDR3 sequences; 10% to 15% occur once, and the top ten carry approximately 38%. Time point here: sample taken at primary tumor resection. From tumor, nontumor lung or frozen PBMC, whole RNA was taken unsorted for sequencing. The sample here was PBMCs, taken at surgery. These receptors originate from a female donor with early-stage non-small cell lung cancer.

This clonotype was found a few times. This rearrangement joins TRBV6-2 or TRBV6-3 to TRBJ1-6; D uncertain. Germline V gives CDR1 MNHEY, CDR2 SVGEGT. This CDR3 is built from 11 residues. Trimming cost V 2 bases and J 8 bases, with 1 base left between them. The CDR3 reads CASSYDSPLHF. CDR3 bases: TGTGCCAGCAGTTACGATTCACCCCTCCACTTT.

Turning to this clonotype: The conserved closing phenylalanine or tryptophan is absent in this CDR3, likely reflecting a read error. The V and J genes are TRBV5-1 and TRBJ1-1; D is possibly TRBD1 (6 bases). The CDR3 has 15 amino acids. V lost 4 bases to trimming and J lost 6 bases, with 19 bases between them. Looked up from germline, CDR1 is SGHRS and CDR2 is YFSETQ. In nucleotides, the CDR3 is TGCGCCAGCAGCCAGGTGCGGGGGGCTGGTGCTGAAGCTTTCTTA. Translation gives CASSQVRGAGAEAFL.

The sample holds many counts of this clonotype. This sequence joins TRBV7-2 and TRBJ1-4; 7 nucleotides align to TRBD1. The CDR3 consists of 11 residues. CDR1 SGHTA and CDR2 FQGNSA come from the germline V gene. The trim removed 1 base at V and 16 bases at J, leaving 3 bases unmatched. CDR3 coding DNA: TGTGCCAGCAGCTTAGTGGGACAGCCGTTTTTT. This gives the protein CASSLVGQPFF.

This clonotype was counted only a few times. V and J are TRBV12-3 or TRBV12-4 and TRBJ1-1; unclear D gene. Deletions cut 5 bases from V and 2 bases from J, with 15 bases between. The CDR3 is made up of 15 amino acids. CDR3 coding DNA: TGTGCCAGCAGTCCCTACGGCGGGCAAAACACTGAAGCTTTCTTT. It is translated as CASSPYGGQNTEAFF.

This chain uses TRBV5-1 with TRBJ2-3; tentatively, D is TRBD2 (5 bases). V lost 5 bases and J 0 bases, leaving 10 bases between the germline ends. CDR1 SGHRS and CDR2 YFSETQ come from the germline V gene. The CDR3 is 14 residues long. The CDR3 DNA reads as TGCGCCAGCAGGCCGAGGACTAGCACAGATACGCAGTATTTT. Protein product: CASRPRTSTDTQYF.

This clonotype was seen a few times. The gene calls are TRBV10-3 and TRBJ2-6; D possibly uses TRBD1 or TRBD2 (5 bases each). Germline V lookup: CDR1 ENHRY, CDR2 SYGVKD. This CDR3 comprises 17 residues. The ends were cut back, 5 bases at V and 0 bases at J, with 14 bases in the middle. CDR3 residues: CAISLPAGTSGANVLTF. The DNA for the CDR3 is TGTGCCATCAGTCTCCCGGCCGGGACCTCTGGGGCCAACGTCCTGACTTTC.

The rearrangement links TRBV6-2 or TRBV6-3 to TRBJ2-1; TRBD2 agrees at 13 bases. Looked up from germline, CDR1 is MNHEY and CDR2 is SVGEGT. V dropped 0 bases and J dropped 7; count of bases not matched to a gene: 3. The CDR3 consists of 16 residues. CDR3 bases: TGTGCCAGCAGTTACTCTGGACTAGCGGGGGAGAATGAGCAGTTCTTC. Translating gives CASSYSGLAGENEQFF.

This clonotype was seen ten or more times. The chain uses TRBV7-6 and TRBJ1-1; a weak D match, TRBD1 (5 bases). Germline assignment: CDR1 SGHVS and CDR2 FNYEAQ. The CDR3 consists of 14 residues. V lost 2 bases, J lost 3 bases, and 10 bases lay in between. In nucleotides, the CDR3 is TGTGCCAGCAGCTTAAGGGGACTTCACACTGAAGCTTTCTTT. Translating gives CASSLRGLHTEAFF. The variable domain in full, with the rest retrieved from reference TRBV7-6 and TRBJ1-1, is GAGVSQSPRYKVTKRGQDVALRCDPISGHVSLYWYRQALGQGPEFLTYFNYEAQQDKSGLPNDRFSAERPEGSISTLTIQRTEQRDSAMYRCASSLRGLHTEAFFGQGTRLTVV.

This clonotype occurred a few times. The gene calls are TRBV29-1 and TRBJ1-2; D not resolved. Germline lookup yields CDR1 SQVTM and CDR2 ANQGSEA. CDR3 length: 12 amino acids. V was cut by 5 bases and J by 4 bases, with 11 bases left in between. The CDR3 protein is CSVRHRSYGYTF. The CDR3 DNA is TGCAGCGTTAGGCATCGGAGCTATGGCTACACCTTC.

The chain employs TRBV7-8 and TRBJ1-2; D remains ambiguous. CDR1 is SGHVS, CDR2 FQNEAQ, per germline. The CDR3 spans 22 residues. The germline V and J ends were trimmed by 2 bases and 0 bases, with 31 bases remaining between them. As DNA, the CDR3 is TGTGCCAGCAGCTTATTCCGGGTTCCGCTGAGGCCTGGAGTTCGTGCTAACTATGGCTACACCTTC. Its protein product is CASSLFRVPLRPGVRANYGYTF.